This T cell receptor beta chain derives from a study of blood T cells in healthy people across ages (dated by TCRdb to between 2014 and 2016). Background for the entire study: In model experiments, template switching captured roughly one uniquely barcoded TCR beta cDNA molecule for every two T cells. To track age-related changes in TCR beta repertoire diversity, the study relied on deep sequencing normalized with unique cDNA molecular identifiers. Donors were grouped into four age groups: young (average about 15 years), middle-aged (39), aged (62) and long-lived (just over 80). Using the same blood draw, the study looked at two additional independent replicas of 1 million unique cDNA reads for two donors, one aged 18 to 30 and the other aged 80 or older. To avoid experimental bias, donors of different ages were spread randomly across the sequencing lanes.

The 35 to 40 donors, aged about 6 to 95 years, were systemically healthy Caucasian individuals from Russia. Approximately 9 milliliters of peripheral blood were collected from each donor into EDTA-treated Vacutainer tubes. Ficoll-Paque density-gradient centrifugation was used to isolate PBMCs, with at least 6.5 million per sample. Total RNA, at least 6 micrograms per sample, was extracted from PBMCs with Trizol reagent. For every donor, an aliquot of PBMCs went through flow cytometry to measure the percentages of naive CD45RAhigh/CD27high T cells. What the authors observed across the whole study: Compared with the aged group, the long-lived group had more naive CD4+ T cells, fewer expanded clones and increased TCR diversity, suggesting age selection. Because donor CMV infection status was unknown, age-related changes in expanded clonotypes were potentially confounded. Observed TCR beta diversity per million T cells fell roughly linearly with age, and a significant reduction was already apparent by age roughly 40. Estimates of total diversity based on one million sequenced T cells were regarded as lower bounds and as underestimates. Observed TCR beta diversity correlated strongly with the percentage of naive T cells measured by flow cytometry. Conclusive comparison of naive and antigen-experienced compartments was prevented by the profiling of bulk unsorted PBMCs.

The library came from 5' RACE. Sequencing was performed on an Illumina HiSeq 2500. A second PCR of roughly 7 to 11 cycles was performed with a sample-barcoded 5' primer and a J-beta primer mix. A unique molecular identifier was introduced onto each TCR beta cDNA molecule by a template-switch 5' adaptor carrying 12 random nucleotides. At least 2.5 million CDR3-containing paired-end reads were obtained from each sample. First-strand cDNA was synthesized from all RNA with the Mint cDNA synthesis kit, primed by a TRBC-specific oligonucleotide. Following uracil-DNA glycosylase treatment, a first 18-cycle PCR with universal primers M1SS and BC2_uni_R was performed on all cDNA. In the original analysis: Each sample was normalized by randomly selecting 1 million high-quality reads, each carrying a distinct molecular identifier. Instead of being binned into consensus sequences, reads that shared molecular identifiers were thrown out. MiTCR, set to a Q25 quality threshold and the strictest error-elimination algorithm, was used for CDR3 identification, clonotype clustering and error correction. Lower-bound total TCR beta diversity was estimated with a nonparametric unseen species model using Euler transformation. The raw public reads went through TCRdb reprocessing: fastp at Q25, MiXCR clone calling, in-frame beta chains kept. Each record represents a unique CDR3 protein, reported with the most common genes and DNA among its rows. For this entry, the V and J calls and clone size follow TCRdb and not the study's own pipeline. The sample table shows about 780,000 distinct CDR3 sequences, and about 46% are seen once. Clones ranked in the top ten supply about a sixth of the sample.

For CDR1 and CDR2, the germline V gene lists SGHAT and FQNNGV. V is pruned by 3 bases and J by 4 bases, leaving 5 bases of the junction without a gene match. The CDR3 measures 14 amino acids from cysteine to phenylalanine. CDR3 DNA is the only sequence kept; it has 42 bases, read in frame from the first base. This clonotype was observed a single time. Its antigen target is currently unknown. A read error is possible here, since a much larger clone lies one base away. This clonotype originated in a man older than 75 in good health. The specimen was blood. Recombination joined TRBV11-2 with TRBJ1-2; TRBD1 fits 7 bases in the junction. In nucleotide form, the sequence is TGTGCCAGCAGCTTGGGGGACAGCTGCTATGGCTACACCTTC. Protein translation: CASSLGDSCYGYTF. With the rest looked up from the reference TRBV11-2 and TRBJ1-2 genes rather than sequenced, the full variable domain is EAGVAQSPRYKIIEKRQSVAFWCNPISGHATLYWYQQILGQGPKLLIQFQNNGVVDDSQLPKDRFSAERLKGVDSTLKIQPAKLEDSAVYLCASSLGDSCYGYTFGSGTRLTVV.